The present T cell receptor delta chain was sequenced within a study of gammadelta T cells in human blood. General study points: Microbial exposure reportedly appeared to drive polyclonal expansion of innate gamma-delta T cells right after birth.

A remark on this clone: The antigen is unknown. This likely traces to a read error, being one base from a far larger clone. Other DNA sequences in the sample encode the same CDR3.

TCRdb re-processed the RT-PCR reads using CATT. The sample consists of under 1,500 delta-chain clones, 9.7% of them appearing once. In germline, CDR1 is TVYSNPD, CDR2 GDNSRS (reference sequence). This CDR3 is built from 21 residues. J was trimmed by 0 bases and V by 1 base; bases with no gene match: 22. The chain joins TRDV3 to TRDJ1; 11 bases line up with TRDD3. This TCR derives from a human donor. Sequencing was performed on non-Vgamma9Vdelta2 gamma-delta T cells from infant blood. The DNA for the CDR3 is TGTGCCTTTACCAGAAAGACGTTTTTCAGGACTGGGGGATATCACACCGATAAACTCATCTTT. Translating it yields CAFTRKTFFRTGGYHTDKLIF. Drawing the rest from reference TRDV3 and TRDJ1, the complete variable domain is CDKVTQSSPDQTVASGSEVVLLCTYDTVYSNPDLFWYRIRPDYSFQFVFYGDNSRSEGADFTQGRFSVKHILTQKAFHLVISPVRTEDSATYYCAFTRKTFFRTGGYHTDKLIFGKGTRVTVEP.